The 32 T cell receptor beta chains presented below share a single source sample, sequenced in a study of shared T cell receptors in the human thymus. Assay: immunoSEQ multiplex PCR; the TCRdb copy retains only in-frame clones and omits some. Of about 660,000 clones listed, around 87% were seen once; the top ten hold roughly 0.0087%. The data were also submitted as part of a second study, on human thymus T cells.

Material for sequencing was thymocytes. The receptors originated from a boy younger than two with a congenital heart defect.

There are a few counts of this clone. This rearrangement joins TRBV12-2 to TRBJ2-1; TRBD2 is the table's D call, not checked against the DNA. TRBV12-2 counts as a pseudogene. CDR3 length equals 17 residues. The CDR3 DNA reads as TGTGCAAGTCGCTTACGGGCGAGGACTAGTTCCTACAATGAGCAGTTCTTC. This translates into CASRLRARTSSYNEQFF.

V gene TRBV10-2 combines with J gene TRBJ2-1, with TRBD2 matching 14 bases. Germline V gene data show CDR1 as WSHSY and CDR2 as SAAADI. CDR3 length equals 21 residues. V was clipped by 3 bases and J by 2 bases; unmatched bases: 15. Here the CDR3 reads CASSDVLSGTSGSRTYNEQFF. CDR3 coding DNA: TGCGCCAGCAGTGATGTATTATCCGGGACTAGCGGGAGTAGGACCTACAATGAGCAGTTCTTC.

The genes are TRBV29-1 and TRBJ2-3; TRBD1 is a possible D gene (5 bases). The ends were cut back, 6 bases at V and 0 bases at J, with 13 bases in the middle. Germline CDR1 reads SQVTM; CDR2 reads ANQGSEA. The CDR3 has 14 amino acids. The CDR3 here is CSVDRTSSTDTQYF. CDR3 sequence (DNA): TGCAGCGTAGACCGGACATCAAGCACAGATACGCAGTATTTT.

This clone occurred once. The chain combines TRBV29-1 with TRBJ2-7; 8 nucleotides line up with TRBD2. The CDR3 runs 15 residues. V lost 2 bases to trimming and J lost 2 bases; unmatched junction nucleotides: 8. Germline loops: CDR1 SQVTM, CDR2 ANQGSEA. As DNA, the CDR3 is TGCAGCGTTGAATACACTAGCGGTAAACCCTACGAGCAGTACTTC. It translates to CSVEYTSGKPYEQYF.

This clone has a single count. The rearrangement uses TRBV5-1 and TRBJ2-1; 9 bases are a match to TRBD1. From germline, CDR1 is SGHRS and CDR2 YFSETQ. The CDR3 sequence is 16 residues long. Trimming removed 2 bases from V and 6 bases from J; junction bases left unmatched: 9. The CDR3 protein is CASSFPGQGRGNEQFF. CDR3 coding DNA: TGCGCCAGCAGCTTCCCGGGACAGGGAAGGGGCAATGAGCAGTTCTTC.

The chain employs TRBV5-1 and TRBJ1-1; no clear D. This CDR3 contains 15 residues. Trimming removed 4 bases from V and 0 bases from J, with 13 bases in between. Germline assignment: CDR1 SGHRS and CDR2 YFSETQ. CDR3 residues: CASSTPTSVNTEAFF. Written as DNA, the CDR3 is TGCGCCAGCAGCACACCGACATCGGTGAACACTGAAGCTTTCTTT.

The V gene is TRBV14, the J gene TRBJ1-2; TRBD1 might be the D (5 bases). Germline lookup yields CDR1 SGHDN and CDR2 FVKESK. The CDR3 length is 12 residues. V was shortened by 9 bases and J by 11 bases, with 19 bases between the two germline ends. The CDR3 DNA is TGTGCCAGACCCTACCATAGGGGCGCTTACACCTTC. Its translation: CARPYHRGAYTF.

The chain uses TRBV28 and TRBJ1-2; D is ambiguous. Between the trimmed V and J ends, which lost 6 bases and 5 bases, there was a span of 16 bases. The CDR3 has 14 amino acids. From germline, CDR1 is MDHEN and CDR2 SYDVKM. This chain's CDR3 is CASSSPTGSYGYTF. CDR3 nucleotide sequence: TGTGCCAGCAGCTCCCCGACGGGGTCGTATGGCTACACCTTC.

CDR3 bases: TGTGCCAGTAGTAAGCGGGGTAGTCAGCCCCAGCATTTT. This sequence encodes CASSKRGSQPQHF. The rearrangement uses TRBV19 and TRBJ1-5; D gene unclear. CDR1 and CDR2 from the germline V gene are LNHDA and SQIVND (reference sequence). Deletions cut 4 bases from V and 6 bases from J, with 10 bases between. The CDR3 extends over 13 amino acids.

In its sample, this clone was seen once. The genes are TRBV9 and TRBJ1-1; no clear D. V was clipped by 3 bases and J by 10 bases, with 16 bases between them. The germline V gene has CDR1 SGDLS and CDR2 YYNGEE. This CDR3 contains 13 residues. CDR3 loop: CASSGESGNGAFF. CDR3 DNA: TGTGCCAGCAGCGGAGAATCCGGGAACGGAGCTTTCTTT.

The CDR3: CASSFVAYYEQYF. As DNA, the CDR3 is TGTGCCAGCAGTTTTGTAGCTTACTACGAGCAGTACTTC. V usage is TRBV28 and J usage is TRBJ2-7, with D uncertain. V was shortened by 3 bases and J by 3 bases, with 9 bases between the two germline ends. CDR3 size: 13 residues. Germline CDR1 MDHEN, CDR2 SYDVKM.

The V and J genes are TRBV19 and TRBJ2-2; 9 positions match TRBD1. The germline gives CDR1 LNHDA, CDR2 SQIVND (reference sequence). The V segment lost 7 bases and the J segment 1 base; nucleotides outside the gene matches: 4. The CDR3 loop spans 15 amino acids. The CDR3 is CASTTGQGNTGELFF. As DNA, the CDR3 is TGTGCCAGTACCACGGGACAGGGGAACACCGGGGAGCTGTTTTTT. The full variable domain, rest sourced from reference TRBV19 and TRBJ2-2, is DGGITQSPKYLFRKEGQNVTLSCEQNLNHDAMYWYRQDPGQGLRLIYYSQIVNDFQKGDIAEGYSVSREKKESFPLTVTSAQKNPTAFYLCASTTGQGNTGELFFGEGSRLTVL.

This rearrangement joins TRBV7-9 to TRBJ1-1, with 7 bases matching TRBD1. CDR3 length: 17 amino acids. CDR1 SEHNR and CDR2 FQNEAQ come from the germline V gene (reference sequence). Germline trimming cut 4 bases from V and 0 bases from J; bases unmatched to any gene: 11. The CDR3 sequence: CASSSLDRRPMNTEAFF. CDR3 in DNA: TGTGCCAGCAGCTCCCTGGACAGGAGGCCCATGAACACTGAAGCTTTCTTT.

The CDR3 is CASSLGTSQTYEQYF. The CDR3 coding sequence is TGCGCCAGCAGCCTCGGGACATCCCAAACCTACGAGCAGTACTTC. This chain uses TRBV4-1 with TRBJ2-7; weak D call: TRBD1 (6 bases). This CDR3 is 15 amino acids long. V lost 4 bases to trimming and J lost 2 bases, with 15 bases between them. Germline loops: CDR1 MGHRA, CDR2 YSYEKL.

This chain uses TRBV30 with TRBJ2-1, with TRBD2 matching over 11 bases. CDR1 and CDR2 (germline): GTSNPN, SVGIG (reference sequence). Trimming removed 0 bases from V and 4 bases from J; junction bases left unmatched: 2. The CDR3 is 15 residues long. In nucleotides, the CDR3 is TGTGCCTGGAGTGTCCGACTAGCGGGGTACAATGAGCAGTTCTTC. Its protein is CAWSVRLAGYNEQFF.

Details on this clone: One end of the junction is discordant with germline, which a read error may explain. The chain has TRBV4-1 and TRBJ1-2; the match to TRBD1 covers 9 bases. The CDR3 extends over 18 amino acids. The germline V gene has CDR1 MGHRA and CDR2 YSYEKL. The CDR3 loop reads CASSQESLGQGVNCGYTF. The DNA of the CDR3 is TGCGCCAGCAGCCAAGAAAGTTTGGGACAGGGCGTGAACTGTGGCTACACCTTC.

This CDR3 is CASSLPSGGRGDTQYF. The CDR3, as DNA: TGCGCCAGCAGCCTTCCTAGCGGGGGGCGTGGAGATACGCAGTATTTT. The rearrangement joins TRBV4-1 to TRBJ2-3; 11 nucleotides agree with TRBD2. The V segment lost 4 bases and the J segment 5 bases; nucleotides outside the gene matches: 8. This CDR3 has 16 amino acids. The germline CDR1 and CDR2 sequences are MGHRA and YSYEKL.

This clone was counted a few times. This rearrangement joins TRBV29-1 to TRBJ1-1, with TRBD1 matching over 7 bases. Unmatched junction bases numbered 16, after V lost 2 bases and J lost 10 bases. The CDR3 has 15 amino acids. Germline assignment: CDR1 SQVTM and CDR2 ANQGSEA. The CDR3 nucleotides read TGCAGCGTTGAATTAGAGGACAGGTTCCTCCCGATAGCTTTCTTT. It is translated as CSVELEDRFLPIAFF.

This clone was seen a few times. The chain recombines TRBV4-3 with TRBJ1-3; 9 positions agree with TRBD1. V was clipped by 4 bases and J by 3 bases; unmatched bases: 10. Germline V gives CDR1 LGHNA, CDR2 YSLEER. There are 17 residues in the CDR3. The CDR3 nucleotides are TGCGCCAGCAGCCGTACCCTGACAGGGGGTCGTGGAAACACCATATATTTT. It yields the protein CASSRTLTGGRGNTIYF.

The V call is TRBV29-1, the J call TRBJ1-3; D gene uncertain. The V end was cut by 0 bases, the J end by 0 bases, with 12 bases between. The length of the CDR3 is 16 residues. The germline V gene encodes CDR1 SQVTM and CDR2 ANQGSEA. CDR3 nucleotides: TGCAGCGTTGAAGAGCCAGGCAATAGCTCTGGAAACACCATATATTTT. Translating it yields CSVEEPGNSSGNTIYF.

This chain uses TRBV5-5 with TRBJ1-1, with 7 bases matching TRBD1. V lost 4 bases to trimming and J lost 2 bases; unmatched junction nucleotides: 14. Germline-derived CDR1 and CDR2 are SGHKS and YYEKEE (reference sequence). The CDR3 has 17 residues. The CDR3 here is CASSQPDRASSNTEAFF. The CDR3 region has the DNA TGTGCCAGCAGCCAACCCGACAGGGCGTCGAGTAACACTGAAGCTTTCTTT.

The rearrangement links TRBV30 to TRBJ2-5, with TRBD1 matching over 8 bases. CDR1 is GTSNPN, CDR2 SVGIG, per germline (reference sequence). Trimming cost V 3 bases and J 5 bases; bases outside gene matches: 5. This CDR3 is 13 amino acids long. This chain's CDR3 is CAWSDRGWETQYF. The CDR3 nucleotides read TGTGCCTGGAGCGACAGGGGTTGGGAGACCCAGTACTTC.

The chain recombines TRBV4-3 with TRBJ2-3, with a tentative D call TRBD2 (7 bases). Trimming cost V 5 bases and J 6 bases, with 15 bases left between them. This CDR3 spans 14 amino acids. Germline V gene sequence: CDR1 LGHNA, CDR2 YSLEER. The CDR3 loop is CASSGGAYGDTQYF. The DNA of the CDR3 is TGCGCCAGCAGCGGGGGGGCATATGGGGATACGCAGTATTTT.

The rearrangement links TRBV7-9 to TRBJ2-5, with 11 bases aligning to TRBD2. Trimming cost V 5 bases and J 4 bases; bases outside gene matches: 9. This CDR3 is 16 amino acids long. From germline, CDR1 is SEHNR and CDR2 FQNEAQ (reference sequence). CDR3 DNA: TGTGCCAGCAGCCCGCACATAGCGGGGGGGCCAGAGACCCAGTACTTC. As protein: CASSPHIAGGPETQYF.

J is TRBJ1-5 and V is TRBV27; 7 bases match TRBD1. Germline trimming cut 4 bases from V and 3 bases from J; bases unmatched to any gene: 6. Per germline, CDR1 MNHEY and CDR2 SMNVEV (reference sequence). The CDR3 covers 15 residues. The CDR3 DNA follows: TGTGCCAGCAGTTCCTACAGGGGCCCCAATCAGCCCCAGCATTTT. It translates to CASSSYRGPNQPQHF.

The chain uses TRBV5-1 and TRBJ1-2; TRBD1 aligns across 7 bases. Germline-derived CDR1 and CDR2 are SGHRS and YFSETQ. V shed 4 bases and J 6 bases; nucleotides not matched to a gene: 3. The length of the CDR3 is 12 residues. CDR3 coding DNA: TGCGCCAGCAGCCAGGGACAGCATGGCTACACCTTC. This gives the protein CASSQGQHGYTF.

V is TRBV6-5 and J is TRBJ1-1; possibly TRBD1 for D (5 bases). The V gene's germline CDR1 is MNHEY and CDR2 SVGAGI. The V end lost 4 bases, the J end lost 2 bases, and 14 bases lay between the germline ends. The CDR3 runs 15 residues. CDR3 amino acids: CASSSRGGNNTEAFF. The CDR3 DNA reads as TGTGCCAGCAGTTCGCGGGGGGGGAATAACACTGAAGCTTTCTTT.

This clone was detected once. The chain combines TRBV7-6 with TRBJ2-7; 12 bases agree with TRBD1. CDR3 length: 18 residues. The germline gives CDR1 SGHVS, CDR2 FNYEAQ. The V segment lost 6 bases and the J segment 3 bases; nucleotides outside the gene matches: 15. CDR3 protein: CASSDRDRGRIPLYEQYF. DNA for the CDR3: TGTGCCAGCAGTGATCGGGACAGGGGGCGCATACCTCTCTACGAGCAGTACTTC.

The CDR3 DNA reads as TGCGCCAGCAGCCAAGAGACGCCGGGACAACCTTTCTATGGCTACACCTTC. Protein product: CASSQETPGQPFYGYTF. The genes are TRBV4-1 and TRBJ1-2; possible D gene TRBD1, 6 bases. Germline V gene data show CDR1 as MGHRA and CDR2 as YSYEKL. There are 17 residues in the CDR3. V was clipped by 0 bases and J by 4 bases, with 18 bases between them.

The genes are TRBV19 and TRBJ1-1; D uncertain. The CDR3 totals 14 residues. With 3 bases removed from V and 0 bases from J, the gap between germline ends came to 8 bases. CDR1 is LNHDA and CDR2 is SQIVND in the germline V gene (reference sequence). In DNA form, the CDR3 reads TGTGCCAGTAGTATTGGCATCATGAACACTGAAGCTTTCTTT. Encoded protein: CASSIGIMNTEAFF.

The chain has TRBV2 and TRBJ2-2; TRBD1 matches at 8 bases. V shed 3 bases and J 5 bases; nucleotides not matched to a gene: 5. Germline CDR1 is SNHLY and CDR2 is FYNNEI. CDR3 size: 15 residues. CDR3 DNA: TGTGCCAGCAGTGAGTGGACAGGGTTTACCGGGGAGCTGTTTTTT. Protein product: CASSEWTGFTGELFF.

This chain joins TRBV9 and TRBJ2-2; maybe TRBD2 (5 bases). This CDR3 is built from 15 residues. V gave up 6 bases and J gave up 3 bases, with 15 bases separating them. Germline lookup yields CDR1 SGDLS and CDR2 YYNGEE. The CDR3 sequence: CASNRGSGDTGELFF. As DNA, the CDR3 is TGTGCCAGCAACCGGGGATCCGGGGACACCGGGGAGCTGTTTTTT.